This TCR beta chain originates from a study of response to subunit inactivated influenza vaccine. Overall study findings and caveats: With each seasonal influenza vaccination, the authors suggested, few new T cells are recruited.

Germline V gene lookup returns CDR1 SGDLS and CDR2 YYNGEE. This CDR3 comprises 14 residues. Trimming cost V 5 bases and J 7 bases, with 16 bases left between them. This clonotype was found a few times. What it recognizes is unknown. Via MiXCR, TCRdb re-called the RT-PCR reads, giving one row per CDR3 protein. The table shows roughly 630,000 distinct CDR3 sequences, with 12% to 15% occurring only once. This sample comprised PBMCs from blood, obtained less than 15 days before vaccination. This sequence originates from a man between 45 and 60 years old who received an inactivated influenza vaccine. V gene TRBV9 combines with J gene TRBJ2-1, with D possibly called TRBD1 or TRBD2 (5 bases each). CDR3 sequence reads: CASRPRDGTNEQFF. Written as DNA, the CDR3 is TGTGCCAGCAGACCAAGGGACGGAACGAATGAGCAGTTCTTC.